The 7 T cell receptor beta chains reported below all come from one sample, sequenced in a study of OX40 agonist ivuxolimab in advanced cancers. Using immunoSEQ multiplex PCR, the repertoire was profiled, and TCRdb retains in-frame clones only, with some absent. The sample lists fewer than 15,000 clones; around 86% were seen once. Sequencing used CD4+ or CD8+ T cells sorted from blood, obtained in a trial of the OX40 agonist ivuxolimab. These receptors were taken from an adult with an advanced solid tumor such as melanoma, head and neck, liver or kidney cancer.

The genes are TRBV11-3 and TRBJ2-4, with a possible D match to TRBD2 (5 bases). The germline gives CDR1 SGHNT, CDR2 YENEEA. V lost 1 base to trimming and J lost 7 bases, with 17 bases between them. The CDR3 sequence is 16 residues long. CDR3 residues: CASSLGPGRDGNIQYF. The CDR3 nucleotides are TGTGCCAGCAGCTTAGGGCCAGGCCGGGATGGGAACATTCAGTACTTC. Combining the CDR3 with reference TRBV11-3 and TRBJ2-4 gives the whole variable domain EAGVVQSPRYKIIEKKQPVAFWCNPISGHNTLYWYLQNLGQGPELLIRYENEEAVDDSQLPKDRFSAERLKGVDSTLKIQPAELGDSAVYLCASSLGPGRDGNIQYFGAGTRLSVL.

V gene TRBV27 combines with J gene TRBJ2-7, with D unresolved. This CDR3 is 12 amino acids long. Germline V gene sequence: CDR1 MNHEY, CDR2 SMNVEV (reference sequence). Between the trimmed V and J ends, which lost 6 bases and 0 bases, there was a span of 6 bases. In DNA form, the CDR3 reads TGTGCCAGCAGAGGCCTCTCCTACGAGCAGTACTTC. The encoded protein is CASRGLSYEQYF.

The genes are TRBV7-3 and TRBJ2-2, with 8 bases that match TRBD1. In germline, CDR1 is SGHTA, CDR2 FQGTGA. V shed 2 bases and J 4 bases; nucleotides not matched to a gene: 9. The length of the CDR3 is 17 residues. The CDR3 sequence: CASSLDGGQGSTGELFF. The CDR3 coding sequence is TGTGCCAGCAGCTTAGACGGTGGACAGGGCTCCACCGGGGAGCTGTTTTTT.

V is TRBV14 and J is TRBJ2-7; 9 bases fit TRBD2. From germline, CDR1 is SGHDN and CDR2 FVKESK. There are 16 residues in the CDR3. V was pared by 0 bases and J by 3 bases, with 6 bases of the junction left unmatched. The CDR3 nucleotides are TGTGCCAGCAGCCAAGAATGGACTAGCGTTAACTACGAGCAGTACTTC. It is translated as CASSQEWTSVNYEQYF.

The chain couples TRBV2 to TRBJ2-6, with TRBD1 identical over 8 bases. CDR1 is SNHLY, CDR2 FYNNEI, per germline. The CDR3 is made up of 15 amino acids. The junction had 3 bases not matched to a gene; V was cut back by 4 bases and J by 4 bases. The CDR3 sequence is CASSGTGLGANVLTF. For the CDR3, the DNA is TGTGCCAGCAGTGGGACAGGGCTGGGGGCCAACGTCCTGACTTTC.

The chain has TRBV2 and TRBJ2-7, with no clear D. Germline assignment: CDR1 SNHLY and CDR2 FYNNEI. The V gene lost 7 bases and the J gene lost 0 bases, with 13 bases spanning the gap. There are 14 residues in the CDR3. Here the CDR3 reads CASNDDIFSYEQYF. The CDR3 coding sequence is TGTGCCAGCAATGATGACATTTTCTCCTACGAGCAGTACTTC.

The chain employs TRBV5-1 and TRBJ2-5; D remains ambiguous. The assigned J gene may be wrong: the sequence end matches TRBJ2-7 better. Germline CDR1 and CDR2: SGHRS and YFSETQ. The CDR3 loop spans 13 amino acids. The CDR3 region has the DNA TGCGCCAGCAGCTTTTCCAGCCTTTACGAGCAGTACTTC. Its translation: CASSFSSLYEQYF.